The next 2 T cell receptor beta chains were all read from a single sample in a study of cytotoxic CD8 clonotypes in ibrutinib-treated CLL. Generated by immunoSEQ multiplex PCR, the TCRdb table keeps only in-frame clones and is missing some. The sample carries roughly 150,000 clones, roughly 90% recorded once. The input for sequencing was PBMCs, taken at disease progression, from a patient treated with ibrutinib. All receptors derive from a human donor with chronic lymphocytic leukemia.

V and J are TRBV14 and TRBJ2-5; 12 bases line up with TRBD1. The ends lost 4 bases at V and 5 bases at J; junction bases unmatched: 5. The CDR3 loop spans 15 amino acids. CDR1 is SGHDN, CDR2 FVKESK, per germline. CDR3 nucleotides: TGTGCCAGCAGCCGCGGGACAGGGGGCAGGGAGACCCAGTACTTC. It codes for CASSRGTGGRETQYF.

V is TRBV9 and J is TRBJ2-3; D is unresolved. The CDR3 contains 14 residues. V was clipped by 0 bases and J by 0 bases, with 5 bases between them. Germline V gene data show CDR1 as SGDLS and CDR2 as YYNGEE. The CDR3 bases are TGTGCCAGCAGCGTAGATTGGAGCACAGATACGCAGTATTTT. Translating gives CASSVDWSTDTQYF.